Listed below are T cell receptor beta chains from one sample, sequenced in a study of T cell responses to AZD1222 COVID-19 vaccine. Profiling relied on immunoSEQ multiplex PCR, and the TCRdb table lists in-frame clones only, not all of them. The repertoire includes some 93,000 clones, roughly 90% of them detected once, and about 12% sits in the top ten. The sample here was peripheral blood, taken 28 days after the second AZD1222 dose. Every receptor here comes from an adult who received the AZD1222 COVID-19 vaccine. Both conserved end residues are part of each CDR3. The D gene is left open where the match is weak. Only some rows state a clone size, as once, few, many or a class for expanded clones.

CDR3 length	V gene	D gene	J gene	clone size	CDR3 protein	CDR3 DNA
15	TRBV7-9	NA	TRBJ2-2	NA	CASTWGESNTGELFF	TGTGCCAGCACCTGGGGGGAGTCGAACACCGGGGAGCTGTTTTTT
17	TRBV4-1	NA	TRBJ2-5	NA	CASSPVSIRDFQETQYF	TGCGCCAGCAGCCCAGTTTCTATCCGGGACTTCCAAGAGACCCAGTACTTC
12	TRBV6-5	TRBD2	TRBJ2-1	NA	CASSYAGDEQFF	TGTGCCAGCAGTTACGCGGGAGATGAGCAGTTCTTC
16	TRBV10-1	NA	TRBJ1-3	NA	CASSSPYRDIGNTIYF	TGCGCCAGCAGTAGCCCGTACCGGGACATAGGAAACACCATATATTTT
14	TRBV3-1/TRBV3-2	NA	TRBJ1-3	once	CASSQAGIGNTIYF	TGTGCCAGCAGCCAAGCAGGGATCGGAAACACCATATATTTT
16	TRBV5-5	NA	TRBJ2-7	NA	CASSLAVGRDSYEQYF	TGTGCCAGCAGCTTGGCCGTCGGCAGGGACTCCTACGAGCAGTACTTC
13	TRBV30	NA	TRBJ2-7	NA	CAWSFLTAYEQYF	TGTGCCTGGAGTTTCCTAACAGCCTACGAGCAGTACTTC
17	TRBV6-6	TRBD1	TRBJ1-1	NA	CASSPSFSTGANTEAFF	TGTGCCAGCAGTCCCTCCTTTTCTACAGGGGCGAACACTGAAGCTTTCTTT
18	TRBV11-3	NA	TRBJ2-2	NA	CASSLESSWTPGTGELFF	TGTGCCAGCAGCTTAGAGTCTTCGTGGACACCGGGCACCGGGGAGCTGTTTTTT
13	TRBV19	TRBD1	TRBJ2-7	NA	CASSRQGTYEQYF	TGTGCCAGTAGTAGACAGGGTACCTACGAGCAGTACTTC
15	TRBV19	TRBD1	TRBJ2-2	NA	CASSGDRTNTGELFF	TGTGCCAGTAGTGGGGACAGAACGAACACCGGGGAGCTGTTTTTT
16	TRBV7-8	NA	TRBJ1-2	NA	CASSPRHGAANYGYTF	TGTGCCAGCAGCCCGCGACATGGGGCGGCTAACTATGGCTACACCTTC
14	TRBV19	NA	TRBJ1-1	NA	CASSIGGVNTEAFF	TGTGCCAGTAGTATAGGGGGGGTGAACACTGAAGCTTTCTTT
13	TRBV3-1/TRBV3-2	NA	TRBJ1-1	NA	CASGQGWHTEAFF	TGTGCCAGCGGCCAGGGTTGGCACACTGAAGCTTTCTTT
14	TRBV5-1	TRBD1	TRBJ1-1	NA	CASRRDSLNTEAFF	TGCGCCAGCCGTCGGGACAGTTTGAACACTGAAGCTTTCTTT
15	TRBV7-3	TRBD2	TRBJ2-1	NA	CASSRGLAGGDEQFF	TGTGCCAGCAGCCGGGGACTAGCGGGAGGGGATGAGCAGTTCTTC
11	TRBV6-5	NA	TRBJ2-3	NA	CASRTAHTQYF	TGTGCCAGCAGGACAGCGCATACGCAGTATTTT
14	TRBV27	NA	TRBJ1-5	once	CASSLSRLVGPQHF	TGTGCCAGCAGTTTATCTCGCCTAGTCGGTCCCCAGCATTTT
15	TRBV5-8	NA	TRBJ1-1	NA	CASSLDAGVDTEAFF	TGTGCCAGCAGCTTGGATGCAGGGGTGGACACTGAAGCTTTCTTT
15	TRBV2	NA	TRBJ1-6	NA	CASSEGAGAFYTLHF	TGTGCCAGCAGTGAAGGGGCAGGGGCCTTTTACACCCTCCACTTT
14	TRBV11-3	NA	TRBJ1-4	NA	CASSLRRGNEKLFF	TGTGCCAGCAGCTTGCGGCGCGGCAATGAAAAACTGTTTTTT
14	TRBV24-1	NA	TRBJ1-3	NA	CATSDLATGNTIYF	TGTGCCACCAGTGATTTAGCGACTGGAAACACCATATATTTT
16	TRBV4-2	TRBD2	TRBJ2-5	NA	CASSQGLAGGQETQYF	TGTGCCAGCAGCCAAGGGCTAGCGGGGGGGCAAGAGACCCAGTACTTC
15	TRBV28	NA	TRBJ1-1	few	CASSLEVGLNTEAFF	TGTGCCAGCAGTTTAGAGGTAGGGTTGAACACTGAAGCTTTCTTT
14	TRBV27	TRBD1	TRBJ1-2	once	CASSFRQGTYGYTF	TGTGCCAGCAGTTTTCGACAGGGGACCTATGGCTACACCTTC
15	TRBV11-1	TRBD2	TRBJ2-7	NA	CASSLLTSWAGEQYF	TGTGCCAGCAGCCTACTGACTAGCTGGGCTGGGGAGCAGTACTTC
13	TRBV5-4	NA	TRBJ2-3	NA	CASSTGQPDTQYF	TGTGCCAGCAGCACAGGACAGCCTGATACGCAGTATTTT
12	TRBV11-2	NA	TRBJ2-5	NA	CASSLGGTNQYF	TGTGCCAGCAGCTTAGGCGGGACGAACCAGTACTTC
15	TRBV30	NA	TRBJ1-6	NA	CAWSGSSNNNSPLHF	TGTGCCTGGAGTGGGTCCTCGAATAATAATTCACCCCTCCACTTT
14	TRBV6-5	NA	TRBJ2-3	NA	CASSYSHSTDTQYF	TGTGCCAGCAGTTACTCGCACAGCACAGATACGCAGTATTTT
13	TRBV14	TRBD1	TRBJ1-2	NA	CASSQGTVYGYTF	TGTGCCAGCAGCCAGGGGACAGTCTATGGCTACACCTTC
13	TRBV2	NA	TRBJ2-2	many	CASRAGMAGELFF	TGTGCCAGCAGAGCAGGGATGGCCGGGGAGCTGTTTTTT
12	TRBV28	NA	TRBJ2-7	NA	CATLDGTYEQYF	TGTGCCACCCTCGACGGTACCTACGAGCAGTACTTC
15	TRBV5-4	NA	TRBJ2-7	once	CASSLEGRSPYEQYF	TGTGCCAGCAGCTTGGAGGGGCGATCTCCCTACGAGCAGTACTTC
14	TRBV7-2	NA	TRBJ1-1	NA	CASKLSTMNTEAFF	TGTGCCAGCAAGTTGTCCACGATGAACACTGAAGCTTTCTTT
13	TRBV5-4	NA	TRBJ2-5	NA	CASSLDSRETQYF	TGTGCCAGCAGCTTGGATAGCAGGGAGACCCAGTACTTC
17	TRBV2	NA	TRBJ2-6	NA	CASSEARRASGANVLTF	TGTGCCAGCAGTGAAGCCAGGAGGGCATCTGGGGCCAACGTCCTGACTTTC
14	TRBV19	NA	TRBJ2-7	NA	CASSIGTFSYEQYF	TGTGCCAGTAGTATCGGGACTTTCTCCTACGAGCAGTACTTC
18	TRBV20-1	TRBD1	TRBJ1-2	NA	CSASKGIGQGEPALGYTF	TGCAGTGCTAGTAAAGGGATTGGACAGGGGGAGCCGGCTCTGGGCTACACCTTC
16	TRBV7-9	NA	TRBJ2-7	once	CASSSLGTPVANEQYF	TGTGCCAGCAGCTCGCTCGGGACCCCCGTAGCTAACGAGCAGTACTTC
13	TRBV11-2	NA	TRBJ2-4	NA	CASSDGRENIQYF	TGTGCCAGCAGCGATGGGAGAGAAAACATTCAGTACTTC
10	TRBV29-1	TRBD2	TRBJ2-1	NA	CSVKGRGQFF	TGCAGCGTTAAGGGGAGGGGGCAGTTCTTC
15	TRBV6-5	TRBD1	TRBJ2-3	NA	CASSRQGGDTDTQYF	TGTGCCAGCAGTAGGCAAGGGGGCGACACAGATACGCAGTATTTT
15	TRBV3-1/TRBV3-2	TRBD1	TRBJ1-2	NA	CASSPQGDFNYGYTF	TGTGCCAGCAGCCCACAGGGGGACTTTAACTATGGCTACACCTTC
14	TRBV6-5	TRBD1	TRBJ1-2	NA	CASSPGTVVYGYTF	TGTGCCAGCAGTCCCGGGACAGTAGTCTATGGCTACACCTTC
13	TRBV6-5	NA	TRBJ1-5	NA	CASSSTLTQPQHF	TGTGCCAGCAGCTCCACTCTCACTCAGCCCCAGCATTTT
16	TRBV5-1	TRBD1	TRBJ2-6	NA	CASSLGGARRANVLTF	TGCGCCAGCAGCCTAGGGGGCGCGAGAAGGGCCAACGTCCTGACTTTC
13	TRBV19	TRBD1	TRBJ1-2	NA	CASSPQGAHGYTF	TGTGCCAGTAGTCCACAGGGGGCGCATGGCTACACCTTC
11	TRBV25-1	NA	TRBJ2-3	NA	CASLGVDTQYF	TGTGCCAGCCTAGGGGTCGATACGCAGTATTTT
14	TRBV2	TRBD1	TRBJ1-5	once	CASREGASVGPQHF	TGTGCCAGCAGGGAGGGGGCCTCCGTTGGGCCCCAGCATTTT
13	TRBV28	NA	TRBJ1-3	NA	CASSLGSGNTIYF	TGTGCCAGCAGCCTGGGCTCTGGAAACACCATATATTTT
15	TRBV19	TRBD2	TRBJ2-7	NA	CASSIGDSGAYEQYF	TGTGCCAGTAGTATAGGCGATAGCGGGGCTTACGAGCAGTACTTC
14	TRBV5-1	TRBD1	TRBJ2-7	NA	CASSTGQGAYEQYF	TGCGCCAGCAGCACTGGACAGGGGGCTTACGAGCAGTACTTC
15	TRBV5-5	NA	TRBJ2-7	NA	CASSFIFGRGYEQYF	TGTGCCAGCAGCTTTATATTTGGAAGGGGCTACGAGCAGTACTTC
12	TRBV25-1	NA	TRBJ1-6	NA	CASSEPGSPLHF	TGTGCCAGCAGTGAGCCCGGTTCACCCCTCCACTTT
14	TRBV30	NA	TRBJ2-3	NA	CAWGPGEMTDTQYF	TGTGCCTGGGGGCCGGGGGAAATGACAGATACGCAGTATTTT
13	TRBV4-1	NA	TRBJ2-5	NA	CASSQWRGETQYF	TGCGCCAGCAGCCAATGGCGGGGTGAGACCCAGTACTTC
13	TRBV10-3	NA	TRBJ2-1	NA	CAIIRRGRNEQFF	TGTGCCATCATACGGCGGGGACGCAATGAGCAGTTCTTC
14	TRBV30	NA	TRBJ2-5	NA	CAWSVAGMQETQYF	TGTGCCTGGAGTGTAGCTGGGATGCAAGAGACCCAGTACTTC
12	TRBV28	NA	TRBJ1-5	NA	CASSPYSGSQHF	TGTGCCAGCAGTCCGTACAGCGGTTCCCAGCATTTT